The 27 T cell receptor beta chains listed next were all sequenced from one sample in a study of blood T cells in healthy people across ages. The authors ran a second PCR of about 6 to 12 cycles using a sample-barcoded 5' primer and a J-beta primer mix. TCRdb redid the calling of the 5' RACE reads with MiXCR, one entry per CDR3 protein. The sample carries around 870,000 distinct CDR3 sequences, 29% recorded once. The sequencing input was blood. The origin of the receptors is an elderly woman in good health.

This clonotype was counted at least ten times. The genes are TRBV5-1 and TRBJ1-1; the match to TRBD1 covers 8 bases. The germline gives CDR1 SGHRS, CDR2 YFSETQ. Trimming at V came to 4 bases and at J to 0 bases, leaving 5 bases not matched to a gene. This CDR3 has 15 amino acids. CDR3 bases: TGCGCCAGCAGCAAAGCACAGGGGGTGAACACTGAAGCTTTCTTT. It is translated as CASSKAQGVNTEAFF.

This clonotype was observed a few times. The DNA of the CDR3 is TGTGCCAGCAGTTTAGCGCTCAGGGGGCGTTCCTACGAGCAGTACTTC. Its protein product is CASSLALRGRSYEQYF. The gene calls are TRBV12-3 or TRBV12-4 and TRBJ2-7; 8 bases line up with TRBD1. V lost 0 bases to trimming and J lost 1 base; unmatched junction nucleotides: 5. The CDR3 is made up of 16 amino acids.

The V gene is TRBV6-1, the J gene TRBJ2-1; tentatively, D is TRBD1 or TRBD2 (5 bases each). CDR3 length equals 15 residues. Trimming shortened V by 2 bases and J by 4 bases, and 12 bases separated the two germline ends. Germline CDR1 and CDR2: MNHNS and SASEGT. The CDR3 region is CASSESGDGYNEQFF. The CDR3 bases are TGTGCCAGCAGTGAATCTGGGGACGGGTACAATGAGCAGTTCTTC.

The count of this clonotype is one. This chain uses TRBV7-2 with TRBJ1-1; 7 nucleotides agree with TRBD1. This CDR3 is built from 15 residues. Trimming at V came to 5 bases and at J to 2 bases, leaving 8 bases not matched to a gene. Germline assignment: CDR1 SGHTA and CDR2 FQGNSA. CDR3 DNA: TGTGCCAGCAGCCCGAGAGGGACAGTCAACACTGAAGCTTTCTTT. Translation gives CASSPRGTVNTEAFF.

The rearrangement joins TRBV4-1 to TRBJ2-1; D is ambiguous. The CDR3 consists of 15 residues. V was cut by 4 bases and J by 4 bases, with 14 bases left in between. Per the germline V gene, CDR1 is MGHRA and CDR2 is YSYEKL. The CDR3 reads CASSPTSQAYNEQFF. CDR3 DNA: TGCGCCAGCAGCCCCACAAGTCAGGCTTACAATGAGCAGTTCTTC.

This clonotype was detected ten times or more. The rearrangement uses TRBV20-1 and TRBJ2-5; D unresolved. There are 13 residues in the CDR3. V dropped 1 base and J dropped 2 bases, with 8 bases sitting between them. Germline CDR1 reads DFQATT; CDR2 reads SNEGSKA (reference sequence). This CDR3 is CSARVDPQETQYF. In DNA form, the CDR3 reads TGCAGTGCTAGAGTGGACCCTCAAGAGACCCAGTACTTC.

This rearrangement joins TRBV20-1 to TRBJ2-1, with a possible D match to TRBD1 (6 bases). Per the germline V gene, CDR1 is DFQATT and CDR2 is SNEGSKA (reference sequence). CDR3 size: 14 residues. V was cut by 1 base and J by 13 bases, with 20 bases left in between. The CDR3 coding sequence is TGCAGTGCTAGAGCCACGGCAGGGGCAGAGACCCAGTTCTTC. This codes for CSARATAGAETQFF.

This clonotype was counted at least ten times. The chain couples TRBV20-1 to TRBJ2-3; 9 bases are a match to TRBD1. Germline CDR1 reads DFQATT; CDR2 reads SNEGSKA (reference sequence). J lost 1 base, V lost 6 bases, and 5 bases had no gene match. CDR3 length: 14 residues. Written as DNA, the CDR3 is TGCAGTGCGGGACAGGGTCGCGGCACAGATACGCAGTATTTT. Protein: CSAGQGRGTDTQYF.

A remark on this clonotype: A clone one base away is much larger, so this may be a read error. This rearrangement joins TRBV2 to TRBJ2-4; 7 nucleotides align to TRBD1. The better agreement between TRBJ2-7 and the DNA end casts doubt on the J call. Germline-derived CDR1 and CDR2 are SNHLY and FYNNEI. This CDR3 spans 15 amino acids. CDR3 in amino acids: CVSSVTGKISYEQYF. CDR3 sequence (DNA): TGTGTCAGCAGTGTGACAGGGAAAATCAGCTACGAGCAGTACTTC.

This clonotype was seen a few times. The J gene is TRBJ2-2, the V gene TRBV12-3 or TRBV12-4; 9 positions agree with TRBD2. The CDR3 runs to 19 residues. V shed 6 bases and J 0 bases; nucleotides not matched to a gene: 14. DNA for the CDR3: TGTGCCAGCAGCCGGCCCGGGAAGGTAGCGGGGGCGAACACCGGGGAGCTGTTTTTT. It encodes CASSRPGKVAGANTGELFF.

The CDR3 coding sequence is TGTGCCAGCAGTTACTCAATAGGGACGGAGTACAATGAGCAGTTCTTC. It is translated as CASSYSIGTEYNEQFF. The chain carries TRBV6-6 and TRBJ2-1, with D perhaps TRBD1 or TRBD2 (5 bases each). Trimming removed 0 bases at V and 4 bases at J, with 13 bases between. CDR1 is MNHNY, CDR2 SVGAGI, per germline (reference sequence). The CDR3 runs to 16 residues.

The sample holds many counts of this clonotype. This chain links TRBV5-1 with TRBJ2-7; 8 bases line up with TRBD2. The CDR3 covers 15 residues. V was clipped by 1 base and J by 3 bases; unmatched bases: 6. Per germline, CDR1 SGHRS and CDR2 YFSETQ. This CDR3 is CASSLNSGSRYEQYF. Here the CDR3 DNA reads TGCGCCAGCAGCTTGAACAGCGGGAGCCGCTACGAGCAGTACTTC.

This clonotype showed up many times. This chain joins TRBV9 and TRBJ2-5; 9 nucleotides agree with TRBD1. CDR1 is SGDLS and CDR2 is YYNGEE in the germline V gene. Trimming cost V 4 bases and J 5 bases; bases outside gene matches: 12. CDR3 size: 16 residues. This CDR3 reads CASSPTGTGRRETQYF. CDR3 coding DNA: TGTGCCAGCAGCCCAACCGGGACAGGGAGACGGGAGACCCAGTACTTC.

This chain joins TRBV5-1 and TRBJ2-7, with D tentatively TRBD1 (6 bases). Germline-derived CDR1 and CDR2 are SGHRS and YFSETQ. Between the trimmed V and J ends, which lost 7 bases and 2 bases, there was a span of 16 bases. The CDR3 length is 14 residues. CDR3 nucleotide sequence: TGCGCCAGCGGCGCCGGACAGATTACCTACGAGCAGTACTTC. Translating it yields CASGAGQITYEQYF.

This clonotype was observed at least ten times. The J gene is TRBJ1-5, the V gene TRBV5-5; D call uncertain. Trimming took off 0 bases at V and 0 bases at J, with 10 bases between the two ends. The CDR3 totals 16 residues. Germline-derived CDR1 and CDR2 are SGHKS and YYEKEE (reference sequence). In nucleotides, the CDR3 is TGTGCCAGCAGCTTGGGTCAGGTCCTTAGCAATCAGCCCCAGCATTTT. Translating it yields CASSLGQVLSNQPQHF.

The sample holds many counts of this clonotype. This sequence joins TRBV7-2 and TRBJ2-5; possibly TRBD2 for D (5 bases). Germline loops: CDR1 SGHTA, CDR2 FQGNSA. The CDR3 consists of 14 residues. V lost 1 base, J lost 4 bases, and 10 bases lay in between. Here the CDR3 DNA reads TGTGCCAGCAGCTTAGGAGGGCCACCAGAGACCCAGTACTTC. It encodes CASSLGGPPETQYF.

The chain combines TRBV7-9 with TRBJ1-1; no clear D gene. This CDR3 spans 12 amino acids. V lost 7 bases, J lost 4 bases, and 10 bases lay in between. Germline loops: CDR1 SEHNR, CDR2 FQNEAQ (reference sequence). The CDR3, as DNA: TGTGCCAGCACGGAAGGGCCCACTGAAGCTTTCTTT. This encodes CASTEGPTEAFF.

This clonotype was detected ten times or more. This chain joins TRBV29-1 and TRBJ1-2; D gene unclear. The germline V and J ends were trimmed by 3 bases and 3 bases, with 5 bases remaining between them. The CDR3 is 11 amino acids. Germline CDR1 SQVTM, CDR2 ANQGSEA. The CDR3 DNA follows: TGCAGCGTTGACCGGTACTATGGCTACACCTTC. This translates into CSVDRYYGYTF.

Many counts were recorded for this clonotype. The V and J genes are TRBV18 and TRBJ2-1; the D is unclear. Per germline, CDR1 KGHSH and CDR2 LQKENI. V shed 4 bases and J shed 9 bases, with 13 bases lying between them. The CDR3 consists of 13 residues. The CDR3, as DNA: TGTGCCAGCTCACTTACAAATGGGCTTGAGCAGTTCTTC. This sequence encodes CASSLTNGLEQFF.

At least ten counts were recorded for this clonotype. This chain connects TRBV20-1 to TRBJ2-4, with a weak D call TRBD2 (5 bases). CDR1 is DFQATT, CDR2 SNEGSKA, per germline (reference sequence). V shed 0 bases and J shed 0 bases, with 6 bases lying between them. CDR3 size: 14 residues. The CDR3 sequence is CSARDREAKNIQYF. The CDR3 nucleotides are TGCAGTGCTAGAGATCGGGAAGCCAAAAACATTCAGTACTTC.

Of note for this clonotype: This could be a read error, since a much larger clone is one nucleotide away. The CDR3 region is CASSLSGGSYNEQYF. The CDR3 coding sequence is TGTGCCAGCAGTTTGAGCGGGGGCTCCTACAATGAGCAGTACTTC. The rearrangement links TRBV12-3 or TRBV12-4 to TRBJ2-1; 8 bases match TRBD2. The J call may be wrong; the DNA end is better matched by TRBJ2-7. The CDR3 totals 15 residues.

This clonotype was recorded many times. The genes are TRBV12-3 or TRBV12-4 and TRBJ1-2, with a tentative D call TRBD1 (5 bases). The CDR3 covers 14 residues. V lost 7 bases and J lost 7, with 19 bases in between. CDR3 in DNA: TGTGCCAGCATCCCTGCTAAGGGGTATCGTGGCTACACCTTC. Translating it yields CASIPAKGYRGYTF.

V gene TRBV12-3 or TRBV12-4 combines with J gene TRBJ2-7; D gene ambiguous. V lost 4 bases and J 4 bases, leaving 17 bases between the germline ends. The CDR3 loop spans 15 amino acids. In DNA, the CDR3 is TGTGCCAGCAGTTACGCAGGACGCCGAAGTTACGAGCAGTACTTC. Amino acid sequence: CASSYAGRRSYEQYF.

This clonotype was seen many times. This rearrangement joins TRBV6-2 or TRBV6-3 to TRBJ2-1, with D possibly being TRBD2 (7 bases). Trimming cost V 7 bases and J 4 bases, with 20 bases left between them. Germline assignment: CDR1 MNHEY and CDR2 SVGEGT. The CDR3 has 16 residues. The CDR3 DNA reads TGTGCCAGCAACCTAAGCCCGGGGGGCCAATACAATGAGCAGTTCTTC. Residues: CASNLSPGGQYNEQFF.

The chain carries TRBV12-3 or TRBV12-4 and TRBJ2-3, with a weak D call TRBD2 (5 bases). The CDR3 has 15 residues. The V gene lost 5 bases and the J gene lost 11 bases, with 23 bases spanning the gap. CDR3 bases: TGTGCCAGCAGTCCTGGCCCCGCTAGCACAGATGTGCAGTATTTT. It specifies CASSPGPASTDVQYF.

The sample holds many counts of this clonotype. The DNA for the CDR3 is TGTGCCAGCAGGATTCGGACAGGGGCTGATGGCTACACCTTC. It is translated as CASRIRTGADGYTF. This chain connects TRBV12-3 or TRBV12-4 to TRBJ1-2, with 9 bases aligning to TRBD1. Trimming took 6 bases from V and 6 from J; bases not matched to a gene: 8. This CDR3 contains 14 residues.

With regard to this clonotype: This may be a read error, as it is one base from a much larger clone. The rearrangement uses TRBV6-1 and TRBJ2-3; D gene uncertain. CDR1 and CDR2 (germline): MNHNS, SASEGT. This CDR3 has 14 residues. CDR3 bases: TGTGCCAGCAGTGTAGGGTTTTTCACAGATGCGCAGTATTTT. Its translation is CASSVGFFTDAQYF.